These 27 T cell receptor beta chains originate from one sample sequenced in a study of blood T cell repertoires in COVID-19 (dated by TCRdb to about 2020). Library construction relied on the immunoSEQ multiplex PCR assay. The immuneACCESS repertoire file appears here via TCRdb, limited to in-frame rearrangements. These files lack a portion of the clones; in checked studies, under half of the deficit traces to unresolved V genes, and the cause of the others is not known. The sample table shows 220,000 or so clones, and approximately 83% are seen once. The top ten clones comprise 3% to 4% of the sample. Sequenced input: PBMCs or T cells enriched from blood (not recorded which). These TCRs come from a woman aged 60-75 years who had recovered from COVID-19.

This clone was observed a few times. This chain uses TRBV19 with TRBJ1-1; D might be TRBD1 (5 bases). Germline V lookup: CDR1 LNHDA, CDR2 SQIVND (reference sequence). Trimming stripped 4 bases from V and 5 bases from J, with 11 bases between. The CDR3 loop spans 13 amino acids. Here the CDR3 reads CASSNQGRTEAFF. CDR3 DNA sequence: TGTGCCAGTAGTAATCAGGGAAGGACTGAAGCTTTCTTT.

The CDR3 region has the DNA TGCAGCGTTACAGGGGATGGGGATTATGGCTACACCTTC. Its translation is CSVTGDGDYGYTF. J is TRBJ1-2 and V is TRBV29-1; TRBD1 matches 7 bases. CDR1 is SQVTM and CDR2 is ANQGSEA in the germline V gene. The J segment lost 5 bases and the V segment lost 5 bases, leaving 8 bases of the junction unmatched. The CDR3 runs to 13 residues.

This chain uses TRBV5-4 with TRBJ2-3; tentatively, D is TRBD1 (7 bases). The germline V and J ends were trimmed by 3 bases and 0 bases, with 11 bases remaining between them. The CDR3 has 15 amino acids. Per the germline V gene, CDR1 is SGHNT and CDR2 is YYREEE (reference sequence). CDR3 sequence: CASSWGDSSTDTQYF. The CDR3 DNA is TGTGCCAGCAGCTGGGGGGACAGTAGCACAGATACGCAGTATTTT. Together with reference TRBV5-4 and TRBJ2-3, the CDR3 gives the full variable domain: ETGVTQSPTHLIKTRGQQVTLRCSSQSGHNTVSWYQQALGQGPQFIFQYYREEENGRGNFPPRFSGLQFPNYSSELNVNALELDDSALYLCASSWGDSSTDTQYFGPGTRLTVL.

The count of this clone is one. This rearrangement joins TRBV6-4 to TRBJ2-3; 14 positions agree with TRBD2. The CDR3 totals 15 residues. V was pared by 8 bases and J by 4 bases, with 5 bases of the junction left unmatched. Germline lookup yields CDR1 MRHNA and CDR2 SNTAGT. CDR3 sequence (DNA): TGTGCCAGCGGACTAGCGGGGGGAGGACCAGATACGCAGTATTTT. Translated: CASGLAGGGPDTQYF.

The chain is built from TRBV29-1 and TRBJ2-1; the match to TRBD2 covers 7 bases. Germline-derived CDR1 and CDR2 are SQVTM and ANQGSEA. This CDR3 is 11 amino acids long. Trimming removed 4 bases from V and 6 bases from J; junction bases left unmatched: 0. As DNA, the CDR3 is TGCAGCGTTGGGGGGGGCAATGAGCAGTTCTTC. Encoded protein: CSVGGGNEQFF.

The V call is TRBV5-1, the J call TRBJ2-1; possible D gene TRBD1, 6 bases. The CDR3 runs to 15 residues. CDR1 is SGHRS and CDR2 is YFSETQ in the germline V gene. V gave up 3 bases and J gave up 7 bases, with 17 bases separating them. CDR3 sequence: CASSWGQGSGNEQFF. The CDR3 nucleotides read TGCGCCAGCAGCTGGGGGCAGGGAAGCGGTAATGAGCAGTTCTTC. Complete variable domain (other parts from reference TRBV5-1 and TRBJ2-1): KAGVTQTPRYLIKTRGQQVTLSCSPISGHRSVSWYQQTPGQGLQFLFEYFSETQRNKGNFPGRFSGRQFSNSRSEMNVSTLELGDSALYLCASSWGQGSGNEQFFGPGTRLTVL.

The rearrangement joins TRBV15 to TRBJ1-1, with D unclear. Germline CDR1 and CDR2: LNHNV and YYDKDF (reference sequence). This CDR3 is built from 12 residues. V lost 5 bases and J 2 bases, leaving 6 bases between the germline ends. The DNA of the CDR3 is TGTGCCACCAGCCTTATCAACACTGAAGCTTTCTTT. Translated, it gives CATSLINTEAFF.

The V call is TRBV7-8, the J call TRBJ2-7; 9 bases align to TRBD1. The CDR3 length is 13 residues. Germline V gene lookup returns CDR1 SGHVS and CDR2 FQNEAQ. After removal of 4 bases from V and 6 bases from J, the junction contained 4 bases not matched to a gene. The CDR3 nucleotides read TGTGCCAGCAGCTGGGGACAGGGCGGCGAGCAGTACTTC. It is translated as CASSWGQGGEQYF. The full variable domain, rest sourced from reference TRBV7-8 and TRBJ2-7, is GAGVSQSPRYKVAKRGQDVALRCDPISGHVSLFWYQQALGQGPEFLTYFQNEAQLDKSGLPSDRFFAERPEGSVSTLKIQRTQQEDSAVYLCASSWGQGGEQYFGPGTRLTVT.

This chain uses TRBV3-1 (or the pseudogene TRBV3-2) with TRBJ2-7, with a possible D match to TRBD2 (6 bases). The germline gives CDR1 LGHDT, CDR2 YNNKEL (reference sequence). This CDR3 contains 17 residues. V was shortened by 3 bases and J by 5 bases, with 23 bases between the two germline ends. The DNA of the CDR3 is TGTGCCAGCAGCCATCCACGCGGTCCGGAGGAGGGGAACGAGCAGTACTTC. This encodes CASSHPRGPEEGNEQYF.

This chain uses TRBV30 with TRBJ1-1, with D perhaps TRBD1 (5 bases). Between the trimmed V and J ends, which lost 0 bases and 7 bases, there was a span of 12 bases. Germline CDR1 reads GTSNPN; CDR2 reads SVGIG (reference sequence). The CDR3 loop spans 13 amino acids. The CDR3 region is CAWSVRGEGEAFF. The DNA for the CDR3 is TGTGCCTGGAGTGTACGGGGGGAAGGTGAAGCTTTCTTT.

The chain joins TRBV12-3 or TRBV12-4 to TRBJ2-7; TRBD1 matches at 7 bases. The CDR3 length is 13 residues. Trimming took 5 bases from V and 9 from J; bases not matched to a gene: 10. The CDR3 loop is CASSPGTAGGQYF. Written as DNA, the CDR3 is TGTGCCAGCAGTCCCGGGACAGCCGGCGGGCAGTACTTC.

The chain is built from TRBV6-5 and TRBJ2-5; possible D gene TRBD2, 5 bases. Germline V gene data show CDR1 as MNHEY and CDR2 as SVGAGI. This CDR3 is built from 13 residues. V lost 6 bases and J lost 5, with 13 bases in between. The CDR3 sequence: CASSSTRGETQYF. The CDR3 DNA follows: TGTGCCAGCAGCAGTACTAGAGGGGAGACCCAGTACTTC.

The CDR3 is CASSHPRGNSPLHF. For the CDR3, the DNA is TGTGCCAGCAGCCACCCCCGGGGGAATTCACCCCTCCACTTT. The V call is TRBV5-6, the J call TRBJ1-6; weak D call: TRBD1 (5 bases). This CDR3 region has 14 residues. Trimming took 4 bases from V and 7 from J, leaving 12 bases between them. Germline CDR1 SGHDT, CDR2 YYEEEE.

This sequence joins TRBV4-1 and TRBJ2-3; D is possibly TRBD2 (5 bases). Deletions cut 2 bases from V and 2 bases from J, with 17 bases between. The CDR3 runs to 17 residues. In germline, CDR1 is MGHRA, CDR2 YSYEKL. The CDR3 sequence: CASSQNPSGGPTDTQYF. The CDR3 DNA reads TGCGCCAGCAGCCAAAACCCTTCCGGAGGCCCCACAGATACGCAGTATTTT.

Points on this clone: This same CDR3 is encoded by further DNA sequences in the sample. The chain joins TRBV18 to TRBJ1-5, with a possible D match to TRBD1 (5 bases). The CDR3 has 15 residues. Germline V gives CDR1 KGHSH, CDR2 LQKENI. Trimming removed 3 bases from V and 0 bases from J, with 9 bases in between. In DNA, the CDR3 is TGTGCCAGCTCACCCGGCGGGGGTAGCAATCAGCCCCAGCATTTT. This sequence encodes CASSPGGGSNQPQHF.

The gene calls are TRBV5-1 and TRBJ2-7, with 11 bases aligning to TRBD2. V lost 0 bases to trimming and J lost 2 bases; unmatched junction nucleotides: 4. Germline CDR1 SGHRS, CDR2 YFSETQ. The CDR3 covers 16 residues. The CDR3 nucleotides read TGCGCCAGCAGCTTGGCCGAACTAGCGGGGGCCTACGAGCAGTACTTC. It translates to CASSLAELAGAYEQYF.

The rearrangement links TRBV7-8 to TRBJ2-7; TRBD2 agrees at 9 bases. V shed 0 bases, J shed 2 bases, and the junction held 8 bases outside the gene matches. Germline V gives CDR1 SGHVS, CDR2 FQNEAQ. CDR3 length: 17 amino acids. The CDR3 DNA sequence: TGTGCCAGCAGCTTAGCTTTAGCGGGAGCGTCCCCCTACGAGCAGTACTTC. Protein sequence: CASSLALAGASPYEQYF. Based on the CDR3 plus reference TRBV7-8 and TRBJ2-7, the full variable domain is GAGVSQSPRYKVAKRGQDVALRCDPISGHVSLFWYQQALGQGPEFLTYFQNEAQLDKSGLPSDRFFAERPEGSVSTLKIQRTQQEDSAVYLCASSLALAGASPYEQYFGPGTRLTVT.

Here the CDR3 reads CASSQEGGSSGNTIYF. CDR3 nucleotides: TGTGCCAGCAGCCAAGAGGGGGGATCGTCTGGAAACACCATATATTTT. The chain joins TRBV4-2 to TRBJ1-3, with a weak D call TRBD1 (5 bases). The V and J ends lost 0 bases and 1 base respectively, with 10 bases between them. Germline CDR1 and CDR2: LGHNA and YNFKEQ. The CDR3 runs to 16 residues.

The genes are TRBV5-4 and TRBJ1-1; D perhaps matches TRBD1 (5 bases). The CDR3 loop spans 16 amino acids. The V gene lost 4 bases and the J gene lost 4 bases, with 20 bases spanning the gap. Germline values: CDR1 SGHNT, CDR2 YYREEE (reference sequence). The CDR3 spells CASSPARQGGGTEAFF. The CDR3 nucleotides are TGTGCCAGCAGCCCAGCGCGCCAGGGCGGTGGCACTGAAGCTTTCTTT.

At least ten counts were recorded for this clone. The rearrangement uses TRBV7-9 and TRBJ2-2; 8 positions agree with TRBD1. CDR1 is SEHNR, CDR2 FQNEAQ, per germline (reference sequence). CDR3 length: 15 residues. Trimming removed 5 bases from V and 4 bases from J; junction bases left unmatched: 6. The CDR3 sequence: CASSPQGQATGELFF. The CDR3 DNA reads TGTGCCAGCAGCCCTCAGGGACAGGCCACCGGGGAGCTGTTTTTT.

The chain joins TRBV7-2 to TRBJ2-5; a possible D gene is TRBD2 (7 bases). Per germline, CDR1 SGHTA and CDR2 FQGNSA. The CDR3 spans 15 residues. V was pared by 5 bases and J by 4 bases, with 17 bases between. The CDR3 DNA follows: TGTGCCAGCAGCCCTAGGGGGGGCGCGTCAGAGACCCAGTACTTC. This sequence encodes CASSPRGGASETQYF.

The chain links TRBV11-2 to TRBJ2-3, with 8 bases that match TRBD2. The CDR3 spans 18 residues. With V trimmed by 5 bases and J by 6 bases, 19 bases remained unmatched. In germline, CDR1 is SGHAT, CDR2 FQNNGV. CDR3 in amino acids: CASSPRRLAGASGDTQYF. The DNA of the CDR3 is TGTGCCAGCAGCCCCCGGCGGCTAGCGGGCGCGTCCGGCGATACGCAGTATTTT. The full variable domain, rest sourced from reference TRBV11-2 and TRBJ2-3, is EAGVAQSPRYKIIEKRQSVAFWCNPISGHATLYWYQQILGQGPKLLIQFQNNGVVDDSQLPKDRFSAERLKGVDSTLKIQPAKLEDSAVYLCASSPRRLAGASGDTQYFGPGTRLTVL.

V gene TRBV5-4 combines with J gene TRBJ1-5; TRBD1 matches at 8 bases. Germline CDR1 is SGHNT and CDR2 is YYREEE (reference sequence). The J segment lost 9 bases and the V segment lost 4 bases, leaving 3 bases of the junction unmatched. This CDR3 is 12 amino acids long. CDR3 in amino acids: CASSIDRGPQHF. The CDR3 nucleotides read TGTGCCAGCAGCATCGACAGGGGGCCCCAGCATTTT.

This chain links TRBV7-8 with TRBJ1-4, with D perhaps matching TRBD1 (6 bases). Trimming shortened V by 4 bases and J by 4 bases, and 13 bases separated the two germline ends. This CDR3 comprises 15 residues. Germline lookup yields CDR1 SGHVS and CDR2 FQNEAQ. This CDR3 is CASSSRDTRNEKLFF. The CDR3 nucleotides are TGTGCCAGCAGCTCCCGGGACACCCGTAATGAAAAACTGTTTTTT.

The chain employs TRBV7-8 and TRBJ2-7, with D perhaps matching TRBD2 (5 bases). With 1 base removed from V and 0 bases from J, the gap between germline ends came to 10 bases. The CDR3 sequence is 15 residues long. In germline, CDR1 is SGHVS, CDR2 FQNEAQ. CDR3 residues: CASSLEGSSSYEQYF. As DNA, the CDR3 is TGTGCCAGCAGCTTAGAAGGGAGCAGCTCCTACGAGCAGTACTTC.

The chain has TRBV19 and TRBJ1-2, with a weak D call TRBD1 (5 bases). The CDR3 length is 15 residues. V shed 4 bases and J shed 3 bases, with 15 bases lying between them. Germline V gives CDR1 LNHDA, CDR2 SQIVND (reference sequence). CDR3 in DNA: TGTGCCAGTAGTAGGGGGGGGGAGCCGCACTATGGCTACACCTTC. This codes for CASSRGGEPHYGYTF.

This clone is a singleton in its sample. DNA for the CDR3: TGTGCCAGCACCCTGCAGGCGGGAAACACTGAAGCTTTCTTT. Its translation: CASTLQAGNTEAFF. The chain joins TRBV5-5 to TRBJ1-1; no clear D gene. CDR1 is SGHKS, CDR2 YYEKEE, per germline (reference sequence). V gave up 6 bases and J gave up 2 bases, with 14 bases separating them. The CDR3 is made up of 14 amino acids.